The 11 T cell receptor beta chains reported below all come from one sample, sequenced in a study of CD4 T cells in relation to SARS-CoV-2 and coronaviruses. Repertoires were generated with immunoSEQ multiplex PCR, while TCRdb's copy carries only in-frame clones and drops some. The sample has about 38,000 clones, over 75% seen once. Material: memory CD4+ T cells from PBMCs. All receptors derive from an adult with COVID-19.

V and J are TRBV19 and TRBJ2-1, with 8 nucleotides matching TRBD2. V dropped 10 bases and J dropped 5; count of bases not matched to a gene: 10. This CDR3 comprises 14 residues. The germline V gene encodes CDR1 LNHDA and CDR2 SQIVND (reference sequence). For the CDR3, the DNA is TGTGCCACCTCACGGGGGGGAAGTAACAATGAGCAGTTCTTC. Translating it yields CATSRGGSNNEQFF. The complete variable domain, with remaining parts taken from reference TRBV19 and TRBJ2-1, reads DGGITQSPKYLFRKEGQNVTLSCEQNLNHDAMYWYRQDPGQGLRLIYYSQIVNDFQKGDIAEGYSVSREKKESFPLTVTSAQKNPTAFYLCATSRGGSNNEQFFGPGTRLTVL.

This rearrangement joins TRBV19 to TRBJ1-1; possibly TRBD1 for D (6 bases). V lost 3 bases, J lost 1 base, and 12 bases lay in between. CDR1 and CDR2 (germline): LNHDA, SQIVND (reference sequence). CDR3 length: 15 amino acids. The CDR3 spells CASSIYGQPNTEAFF. The CDR3 DNA reads TGTGCCAGTAGTATTTACGGACAGCCGAACACTGAAGCTTTCTTT.

The chain joins TRBV19 to TRBJ1-4; no clear D. Germline V lookup: CDR1 LNHDA, CDR2 SQIVND (reference sequence). The CDR3 consists of 15 residues. Trimming pared 2 bases from V and 5 bases from J, leaving 12 bases between. The CDR3 region is CASSIFPNGNEKLFF. The CDR3, as DNA: TGTGCCAGTAGTATATTCCCAAACGGGAATGAAAAACTGTTTTTT.

This rearrangement joins TRBV5-1 to TRBJ2-2; D gene uncertain. Trimming pared 4 bases from V and 4 bases from J, leaving 14 bases between. In germline, CDR1 is SGHRS, CDR2 YFSETQ. The CDR3 extends over 15 amino acids. Here the CDR3 DNA reads TGCGCCAGCAGCCCCGACATCCGCGGCACCGGGGAGCTGTTTTTT. This gives the protein CASSPDIRGTGELFF.

This sequence joins TRBV5-1 and TRBJ2-5, with D perhaps TRBD2 (6 bases). The CDR3 is 14 residues long. The germline gives CDR1 SGHRS, CDR2 YFSETQ. Trimming took off 0 bases at V and 4 bases at J, with 10 bases between the two ends. This chain's CDR3 is CASSLGAGRETQYF. The CDR3 DNA sequence: TGCGCCAGCAGCTTGGGGGCGGGGCGAGAGACCCAGTACTTC.

This sequence joins TRBV7-2 and TRBJ2-3; D gene uncertain. Between the trimmed V and J ends, which lost 4 bases and 2 bases, there was a span of 10 bases. The CDR3 is 14 residues long. CDR1 and CDR2 from the germline V gene are SGHTA and FQGNSA. In DNA, the CDR3 is TGTGCCAGCAGCTCGGGTCATTTCACAGATACGCAGTATTTT. Protein product: CASSSGHFTDTQYF.

The V gene is TRBV28, the J gene TRBJ1-2, with D possibly matching TRBD1 (5 bases). V was pared by 3 bases and J by 8 bases, with 19 bases between. Germline CDR1 MDHEN, CDR2 SYDVKM. The CDR3 is 15 amino acids. CDR3 residues: CASSLRPGLGRGYTF. CDR3 sequence (DNA): TGTGCCAGCAGTTTGAGGCCAGGGTTAGGGAGGGGCTACACCTTC.

Here the CDR3 DNA reads TGTGCCAGCAGACCCGGCCGCCCTGGAAACACCATATATTTT. It specifies CASRPGRPGNTIYF. The chain links TRBV2 to TRBJ1-3, with D unclear. The germline gives CDR1 SNHLY, CDR2 FYNNEI. The CDR3 has 14 amino acids. V was trimmed by 6 bases and J by 2 bases, leaving 11 bases between them. The full variable domain, in which reference TRBV2 and TRBJ1-3 provide the parts outside the CDR3, is EPEVTQTPSHQVTQMGQEVILRCVPISNHLYFYWYRQILGQKVEFLVSFYNNEISEKSEIFDDQFSVERPDGSNFTLKIRSTKLEDSAMYFCASRPGRPGNTIYFGEGSWLTVV.

The chain carries TRBV6-5 and TRBJ1-5; a possible D gene is TRBD1 (5 bases). The CDR3 runs 13 residues. The V gene lost 8 bases and the J gene lost 0 bases, with 8 bases spanning the gap. CDR1 MNHEY and CDR2 SVGAGI come from the germline V gene. CDR3 DNA: TGTGCCAGCCTAGACAGTAGCAATCAGCCCCAGCATTTT. This encodes CASLDSSNQPQHF.

V and J are TRBV29-1 and TRBJ1-2; D unresolved. The CDR3 extends over 9 amino acids. V shed 8 bases and J shed 8 bases, with 9 bases lying between them. The germline V gene encodes CDR1 SQVTM and CDR2 ANQGSEA. CDR3: CSLGLGYTF. For the CDR3, the DNA is TGCAGCCTCGGACTGGGCTACACCTTC.

For this clone: The junction does not match germline at one end; this may be a read error. CDR3 DNA sequence: TGTGCCAGCAGTACGGGACAGTCCCAATTAATGTTC. Translating gives CASSTGQSQLMF. The chain couples TRBV27 to TRBJ1-2; 7 bases map to TRBD1. CDR1 is MNHEY, CDR2 SMNVEV, per germline (reference sequence). The CDR3 sequence is 12 residues long.